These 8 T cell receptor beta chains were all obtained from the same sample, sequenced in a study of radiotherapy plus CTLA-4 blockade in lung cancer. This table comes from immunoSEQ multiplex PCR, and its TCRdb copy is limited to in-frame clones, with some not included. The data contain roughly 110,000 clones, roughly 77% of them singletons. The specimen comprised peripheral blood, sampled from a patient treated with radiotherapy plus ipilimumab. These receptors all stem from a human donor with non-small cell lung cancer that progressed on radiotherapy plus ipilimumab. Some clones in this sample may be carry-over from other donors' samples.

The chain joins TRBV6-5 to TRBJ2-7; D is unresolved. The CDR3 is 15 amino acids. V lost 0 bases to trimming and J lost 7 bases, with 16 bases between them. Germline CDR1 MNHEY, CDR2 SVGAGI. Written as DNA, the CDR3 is TGTGCCAGCAGTTACTCGACGGCGCCCTTGCGGGAGCAGTACTTC. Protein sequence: CASSYSTAPLREQYF.

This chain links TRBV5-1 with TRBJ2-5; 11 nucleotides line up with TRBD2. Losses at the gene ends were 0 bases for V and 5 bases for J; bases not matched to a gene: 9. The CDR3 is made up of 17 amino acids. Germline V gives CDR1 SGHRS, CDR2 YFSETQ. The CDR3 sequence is CASSLELAGVSGETQYF. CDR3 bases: TGCGCCAGCAGCTTGGAACTAGCGGGGGTCTCGGGGGAGACCCAGTACTTC.

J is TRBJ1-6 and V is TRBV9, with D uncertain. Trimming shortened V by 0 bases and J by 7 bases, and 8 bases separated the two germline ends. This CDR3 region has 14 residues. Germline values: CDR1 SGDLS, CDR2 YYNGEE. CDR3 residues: CASSVEPTNSPLHF. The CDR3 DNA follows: TGTGCCAGCAGCGTAGAACCTACAAATTCACCCCTCCACTTT.

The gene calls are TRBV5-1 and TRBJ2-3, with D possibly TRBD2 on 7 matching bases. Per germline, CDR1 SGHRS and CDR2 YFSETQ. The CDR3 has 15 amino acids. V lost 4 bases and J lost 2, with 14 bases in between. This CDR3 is CASSASGGITDTQYF. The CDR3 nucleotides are TGCGCCAGCAGCGCCTCGGGGGGCATCACAGATACGCAGTATTTT.

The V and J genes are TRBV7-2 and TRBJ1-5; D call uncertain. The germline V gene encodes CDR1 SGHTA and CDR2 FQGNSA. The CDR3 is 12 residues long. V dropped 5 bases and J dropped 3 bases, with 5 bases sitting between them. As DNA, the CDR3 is TGTGCCAGCAGCCGACTCAATCAGCCCCAGCATTTT. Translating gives CASSRLNQPQHF.

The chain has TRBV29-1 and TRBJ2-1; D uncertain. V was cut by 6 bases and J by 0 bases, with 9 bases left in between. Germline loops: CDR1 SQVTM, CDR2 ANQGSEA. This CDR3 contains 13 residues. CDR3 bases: TGCAGCGTGCTAGTGAACTCCTACAATGAGCAGTTCTTC. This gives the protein CSVLVNSYNEQFF.

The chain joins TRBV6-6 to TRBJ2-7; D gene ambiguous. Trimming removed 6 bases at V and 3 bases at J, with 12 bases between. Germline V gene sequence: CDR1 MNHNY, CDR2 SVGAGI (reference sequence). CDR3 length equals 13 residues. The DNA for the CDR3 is TGTGCCAGCAGGATAACACCCCACTACGAGCAGTACTTC. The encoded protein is CASRITPHYEQYF.

CDR3 sequence: CASSHGTGGSTGTDTQYF. In nucleotides, the CDR3 is TGTGCCAGCAGCCACGGGACCGGGGGAAGCACGGGCACAGATACGCAGTATTTT. The V and J genes are TRBV7-2 and TRBJ2-3; a weak D match, TRBD2 (6 bases). The CDR3 has 18 residues. In germline, CDR1 is SGHTA, CDR2 FQGNSA. The V and J ends lost 5 bases and 1 base respectively, with 22 bases between them.